This TCR beta chain was sequenced during a study of vaccination and CD4 T cells after COVID-19. Study in general: No peptide, an HIV-1 Nef pool, or a CEFX pool was what each control culture received.

The Oncomine TCR Beta short-read assay sequenced DNA from cultured CD4+ T cells. It was cultured CD4+ T cells from which genomic DNA was extracted. MiXCR, run by TCRdb on the PCR reads, gives a single entry per CDR3 protein. This table has about 16,000 distinct CDR3 sequences, around 40% appearing once. Study conclusions and caveats: Investigators enrolled relatively few convalescent patients and included no early post-infection timepoints.

By frequency in the sample, this clonotype is medium-sized. Its antigen is still unknown. Time point specified: late sampling 161 to 241 days after vaccination in three convalescent patients. Described treatment: approximately 10-day PBMC culture with coronavirus spike peptide pools or control peptides (ViraFEST assay). The CDR3 runs 14 residues. V was clipped by 7 bases and J by 2 bases; unmatched bases: 7. Germline V gene lookup returns CDR1 ENHRY and CDR2 SYGVKD. The specimen was CD4+ T cells from blood, cultured in vitro, collected about 7 months after SARS-CoV-2 vaccination. The TCR sequence derives from a human donor who had recovered from COVID-19. This sequence joins TRBV10-3 and TRBJ1-2; 7 bases agree with TRBD1. In DNA form, the CDR3 reads TGTGCCATCATGGGGACAGATTCCAACTATGGCTACACCTTC. This sequence encodes CAIMGTDSNYGYTF.